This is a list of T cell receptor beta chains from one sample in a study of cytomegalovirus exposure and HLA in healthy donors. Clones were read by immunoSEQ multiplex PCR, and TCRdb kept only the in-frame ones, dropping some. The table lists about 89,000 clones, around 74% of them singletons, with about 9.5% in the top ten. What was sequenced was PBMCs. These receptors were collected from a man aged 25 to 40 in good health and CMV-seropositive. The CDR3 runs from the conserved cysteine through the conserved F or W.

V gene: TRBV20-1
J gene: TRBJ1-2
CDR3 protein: CSAPNYGYTF

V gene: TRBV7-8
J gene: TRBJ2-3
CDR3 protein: CASSLAFAGVVADTQYF

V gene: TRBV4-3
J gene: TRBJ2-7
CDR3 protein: CASSQDPSGAYEQYF

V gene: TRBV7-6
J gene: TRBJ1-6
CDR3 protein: CASSLGQRSSYNSPLHF

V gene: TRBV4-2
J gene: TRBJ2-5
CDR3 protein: CASSQRAGPQETQYF

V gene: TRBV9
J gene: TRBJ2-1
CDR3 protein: CASSVLSGGPNEQFF

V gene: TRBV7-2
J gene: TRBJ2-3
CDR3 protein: CASSSKSRRLAGSDTQYF

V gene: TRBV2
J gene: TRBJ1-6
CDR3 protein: CASSQRQTSPLHF

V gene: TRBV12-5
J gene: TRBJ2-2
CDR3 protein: CASGSGLIRTGELFF

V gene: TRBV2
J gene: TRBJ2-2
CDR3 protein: CASSARIPGELFF

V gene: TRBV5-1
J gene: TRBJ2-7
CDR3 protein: CASSPGTGGNEQYF

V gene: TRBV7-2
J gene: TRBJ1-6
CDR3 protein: CASSQIRDNSPLHF

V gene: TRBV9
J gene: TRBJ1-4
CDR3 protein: CASSVGPRDRDEKLFF

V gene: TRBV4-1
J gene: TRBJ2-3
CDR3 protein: CASSSGQSVLDTQYF

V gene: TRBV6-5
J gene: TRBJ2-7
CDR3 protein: CASSYNFPYEQYF

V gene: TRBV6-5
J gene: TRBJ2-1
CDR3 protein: CASSPSAGVNNEQFF

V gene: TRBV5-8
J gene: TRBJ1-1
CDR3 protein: CASSGTGGSWVRTEAFF

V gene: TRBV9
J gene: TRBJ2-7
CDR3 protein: CASSVEARAYEQYF

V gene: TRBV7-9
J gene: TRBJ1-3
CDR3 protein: CSSSLALSSGNTIYF

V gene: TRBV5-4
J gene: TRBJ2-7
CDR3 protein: CASSQKTGGHGNYEQYF

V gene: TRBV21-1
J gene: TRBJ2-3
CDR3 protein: CASSKAGFGTGGLGRRNTDTQYF

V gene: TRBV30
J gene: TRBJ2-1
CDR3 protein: CAWSRGTHEQFF

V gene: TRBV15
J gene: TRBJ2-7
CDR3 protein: CATSRDSGQLYEQYF

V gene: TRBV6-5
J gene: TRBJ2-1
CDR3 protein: CASTLAGGDEQFF

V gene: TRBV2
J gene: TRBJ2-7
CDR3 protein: CASSDSATYEQYF

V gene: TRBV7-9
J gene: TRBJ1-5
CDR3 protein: CASSLVEDQPQHF

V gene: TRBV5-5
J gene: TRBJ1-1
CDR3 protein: CASSLVTGVNTEAFF

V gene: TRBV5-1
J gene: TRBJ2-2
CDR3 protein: CASSWRDRAIGELFF

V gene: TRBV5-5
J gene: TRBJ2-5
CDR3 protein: CASSLLLSTSPRETQYF

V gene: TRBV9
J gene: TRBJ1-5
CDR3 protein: CASSVQGGRQPQHF

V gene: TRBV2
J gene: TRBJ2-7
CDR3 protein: CASRGRGLEGYEQYF

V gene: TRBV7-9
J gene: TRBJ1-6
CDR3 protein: CASSLGRTADNSPLHF

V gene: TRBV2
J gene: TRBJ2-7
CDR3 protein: CASAPRLAQAYEQYF

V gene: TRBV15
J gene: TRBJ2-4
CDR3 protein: CATSRGGSGNIQYF

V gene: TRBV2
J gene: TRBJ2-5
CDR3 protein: CASLGQGGETQYF

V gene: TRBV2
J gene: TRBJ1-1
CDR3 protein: CASSDGGVRNTEAFF

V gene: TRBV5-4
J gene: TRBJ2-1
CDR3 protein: CASSSWRGPNEQFF

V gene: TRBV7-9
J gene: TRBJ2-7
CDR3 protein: CSSSLGLGPYEQYF

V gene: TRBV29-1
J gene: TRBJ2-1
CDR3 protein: CSVEDVSGFLNEQFF

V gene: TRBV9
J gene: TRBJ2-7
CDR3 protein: CASSVEGTGSYEQYF

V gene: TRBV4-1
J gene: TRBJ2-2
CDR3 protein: CASSHDGGGLGELFF

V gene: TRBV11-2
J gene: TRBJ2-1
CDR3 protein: CASSLASDEQFF

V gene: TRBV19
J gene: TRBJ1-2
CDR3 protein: CASSIGSRTDHYGYTF

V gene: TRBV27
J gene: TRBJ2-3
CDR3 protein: CATGFRQGSDTQYF

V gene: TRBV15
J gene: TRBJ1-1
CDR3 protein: CATSSPPRSEAFF

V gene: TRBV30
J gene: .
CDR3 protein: CAWSDPGVYEQYF

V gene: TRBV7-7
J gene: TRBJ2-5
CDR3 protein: CASSFSGGLKETQYF